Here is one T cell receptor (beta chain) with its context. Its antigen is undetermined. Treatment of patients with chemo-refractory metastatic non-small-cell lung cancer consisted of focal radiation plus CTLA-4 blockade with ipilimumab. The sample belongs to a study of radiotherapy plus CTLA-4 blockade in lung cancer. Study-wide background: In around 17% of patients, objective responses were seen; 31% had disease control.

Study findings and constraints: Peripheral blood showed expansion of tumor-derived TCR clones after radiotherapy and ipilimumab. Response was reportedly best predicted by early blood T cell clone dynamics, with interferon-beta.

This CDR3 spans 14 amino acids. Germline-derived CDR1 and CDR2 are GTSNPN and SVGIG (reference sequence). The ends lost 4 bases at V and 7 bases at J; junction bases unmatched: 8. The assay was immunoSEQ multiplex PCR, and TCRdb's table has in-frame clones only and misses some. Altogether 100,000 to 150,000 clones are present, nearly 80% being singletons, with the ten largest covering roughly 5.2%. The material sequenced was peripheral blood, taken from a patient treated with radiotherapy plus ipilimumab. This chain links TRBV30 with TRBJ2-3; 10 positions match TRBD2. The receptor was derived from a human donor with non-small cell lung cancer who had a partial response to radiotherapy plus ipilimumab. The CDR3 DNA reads TGTGCCTGGATGGCTAGCGGGAGCCCAAATACGCAGTATTTT. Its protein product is CAWMASGSPNTQYF.